One sample yielded the 32 T cell receptor beta chains listed below, sequenced in a study of blood T cell repertoires in COVID-19. TCRdb keeps only in-frame clones here, not all; method: immunoSEQ multiplex PCR. The sample has roughly 220,000 clones, 65% to 90% seen once. The sample consisted of PBMCs or T cells enriched from blood (not recorded which). These receptors came from a woman aged 35 to 49 with acute COVID-19.

V is TRBV5-4 and J is TRBJ2-7, with a possible D match to TRBD2 (6 bases). The germline V and J ends were trimmed by 4 bases and 5 bases, with 13 bases remaining between them. The CDR3 contains 13 residues. Germline CDR1 SGHNT, CDR2 YYREEE (reference sequence). In DNA, the CDR3 is TGTGCCAGCAGCGCGGGAATTCCCCACGAGCAGTACTTC. Translating it yields CASSAGIPHEQYF.

The chain links TRBV5-1 to TRBJ2-7; 7 nucleotides match TRBD1. The CDR3 is made up of 15 amino acids. V lost 4 bases and J lost 0; bases outside the gene matches: 7. Looked up from germline, CDR1 is SGHRS and CDR2 is YFSETQ. CDR3: CASSGQASISYEQYF. The DNA of the CDR3 is TGCGCCAGCAGCGGACAGGCCTCGATCTCCTACGAGCAGTACTTC.

The CDR3 sequence: CAISEAPDQGGYTF. The CDR3 nucleotides read TGTGCCATCAGTGAAGCTCCCGACCAGGGAGGCTACACCTTC. The chain employs TRBV10-3 and TRBJ1-2; the D gene is possibly TRBD1 (5 bases). The CDR3 covers 14 residues. Trimming removed 3 bases from V and 8 bases from J, with 16 bases in between. Germline V lookup: CDR1 ENHRY, CDR2 SYGVKD.

This sequence joins TRBV28 and TRBJ2-7; a weak D match, TRBD1 (6 bases). The ends were cut back, 5 bases at V and 3 bases at J, with 14 bases in the middle. Germline assignment: CDR1 MDHEN and CDR2 SYDVKM. CDR3 length: 14 residues. CDR3 in amino acids: CASSPGDKYYEQYF. The CDR3 DNA reads TGTGCCAGCAGTCCAGGGGACAAATACTACGAGCAGTACTTC.

Only a few counts were recorded for this clone. The chain links TRBV7-9 to TRBJ2-2, with 9 bases aligning to TRBD2. The CDR3 is 17 amino acids. The J segment lost 1 base and the V segment lost 4 bases, leaving 7 bases of the junction unmatched. From germline, CDR1 is SEHNR and CDR2 FQNEAQ (reference sequence). The DNA for the CDR3 is TGTGCCAGCAGCTACTCGGCGGGGGGGATGAACACCGGGGAGCTGTTTTTT. Protein: CASSYSAGGMNTGELFF. Using reference TRBV7-9 and TRBJ2-2 for the parts outside the CDR3, the full variable domain is DTGVSQNPRHKITKRGQNVTFRCDPISEHNRLYWYRQTLGQGPEFLTYFQNEAQLEKSRLLSDRFSAERPKGSFSTLEIQRTEQGDSAMYLCASSYSAGGMNTGELFFGEGSRLTVL.

The chain employs TRBV5-1 and TRBJ2-1, with TRBD2 as a possible D gene (5 bases). The CDR3 sequence is 16 residues long. The V and J ends lost 0 bases and 2 bases respectively, with 12 bases between them. Germline loops: CDR1 SGHRS, CDR2 YFSETQ. The CDR3 bases are TGCGCCAGCAGCTTGGGCGCCGCGGAGGCCTACAATGAGCAGTTCTTC. Translation: CASSLGAAEAYNEQFF.

Concerning this clone itself: A read error may account for a junction end that differs from germline. This chain links TRBV5-1 with TRBJ2-3, with a tentative D call TRBD1 (5 bases). CDR1 SGHRS and CDR2 YFSETQ come from the germline V gene. The CDR3 length is 16 residues. CDR3 DNA: TGCGCCAGTAGCTTGGCCCAACGCGGACACACAGATACGCAGTATTTT. Translated: CASSLAQRGHTDTQYF. The entire variable domain, with the rest obtained from reference TRBV5-1 and TRBJ2-3, is as follows: KAGVTQTPRYLIKTRGQQVTLSCSPISGHRSVSWYQQTPGQGLQFLFEYFSETQRNKGNFPGRFSGRQFSNSRSEMNVSTLELGDSALYLCASSLAQRGHTDTQYFGPGTRLTVL.

The gene calls are TRBV6-4 and TRBJ2-1, with TRBD1 matching over 8 bases. The CDR3 contains 13 residues. V gave up 8 bases and J gave up 10 bases; unmatched junction bases: 10. Germline V lookup: CDR1 MRHNA, CDR2 SNTAGT. The chain's CDR3 is CASGPTGTGEQFF. The CDR3 DNA reads TGTGCCAGCGGCCCCACCGGGACAGGAGAGCAGTTCTTC.

The rearrangement joins TRBV19 to TRBJ2-7, with D tentatively TRBD1 (5 bases). The CDR3 is made up of 13 amino acids. V lost 6 bases and J 4 bases, leaving 13 bases between the germline ends. Germline CDR1 reads LNHDA; CDR2 reads SQIVND (reference sequence). CDR3 protein: CASRPQDGYEQYF. The CDR3, as DNA: TGTGCCAGTAGGCCACAGGACGGATACGAGCAGTACTTC.

The rearrangement uses TRBV7-9 and TRBJ1-6; D is ambiguous. The V end lost 3 bases, the J end lost 5 bases, and 8 bases lay between the germline ends. Germline V gives CDR1 SEHNR, CDR2 FQNEAQ (reference sequence). This CDR3 has 14 residues. The CDR3 coding sequence is TGTGCCAGCAGCTTGGAGGTGAATAATTCACCCCTCCACTTT. Amino acids: CASSLEVNNSPLHF.

The CDR3 region has the DNA TGTGCCAGCTCACCACTCACCCCGGCCTCGGGACAGGGGAAAATTGGCTACACCTTC. This codes for CASSPLTPASGQGKIGYTF. The chain is built from TRBV18 and TRBJ1-2; 10 bases are shared with TRBD1. The V gene's germline CDR1 is KGHSH and CDR2 LQKENI. Trimming took 1 base from V and 7 from J; bases not matched to a gene: 18. This CDR3 is 19 amino acids long.

The chain has TRBV14 and TRBJ1-5, with D possibly TRBD1 on 5 matching bases. This CDR3 has 12 amino acids. Trimming removed 2 bases from V and 6 bases from J, with 5 bases in between. Germline CDR1 reads SGHDN; CDR2 reads FVKESK. This CDR3 is CASSQRGQPQHF. CDR3 DNA: TGTGCCAGCAGCCAAAGGGGTCAGCCCCAGCATTTT.

This chain connects TRBV25-1 to TRBJ2-5, with D maybe TRBD2 (5 bases). This CDR3 spans 14 amino acids. Trimming shortened V by 4 bases and J by 2 bases, and 11 bases separated the two germline ends. Per germline, CDR1 MGHDK and CDR2 SYGVNS. DNA of the CDR3: TGTGCCAGCAGTGGGTCCGGGGTTCAAGAGACCCAGTACTTC. Its protein is CASSGSGVQETQYF.

This chain connects TRBV5-8 to TRBJ2-7; 11 bases line up with TRBD1. Germline V CDR1 and CDR2: SGHTS, YDEGEE. After removal of 6 bases from V and 7 bases from J, the junction contained 6 bases not matched to a gene. The CDR3 has 13 residues. The CDR3 protein is CASNRDRGLEQYF. CDR3 bases: TGTGCCAGCAACCGGGACAGGGGGTTGGAGCAGTACTTC.

In DNA, the CDR3 is TGTGCCAGCAGTGAAAAGTTCACAGGGAGAACGAACACTGAAGCTTTCTTT. Its protein is CASSEKFTGRTNTEAFF. V and J are TRBV6-1 and TRBJ1-1; D might be TRBD1 (6 bases). V was pared by 2 bases and J by 1 base, with 17 bases between. Germline V gene lookup returns CDR1 MNHNS and CDR2 SASEGT. The CDR3 has 17 amino acids.

V usage is TRBV9 and J usage is TRBJ2-1, with 9 bases aligning to TRBD2. The J segment lost 7 bases and the V segment lost 4 bases, leaving 15 bases of the junction unmatched. Germline CDR1 reads SGDLS; CDR2 reads YYNGEE. This CDR3 comprises 17 residues. CDR3 DNA sequence: TGTGCCAGCAGCTCAGAGAGGTCTAGCGGGATTACTAATGAGCAGTTCTTC. Amino acid sequence: CASSSERSSGITNEQFF.

This sequence joins TRBV5-1 and TRBJ2-3; 11 bases align to TRBD2. CDR3 length: 16 amino acids. Germline-derived CDR1 and CDR2 are SGHRS and YFSETQ. With V trimmed by 2 bases and J by 3 bases, 5 bases remained unmatched. The CDR3 region is CASSFGTSGATDTQYF. The CDR3 DNA reads as TGCGCCAGCAGCTTCGGGACTAGCGGAGCAACAGATACGCAGTATTTT.

The J gene is TRBJ1-3, the V gene TRBV27; TRBD1 aligns across 9 bases. V dropped 5 bases and J dropped 5; count of bases not matched to a gene: 19. The CDR3 length is 19 residues. The germline V gene has CDR1 MNHEY and CDR2 SMNVEV (reference sequence). CDR3 region: CASSPRPAGTGIGRNTIYF. CDR3 DNA: TGTGCCAGCAGTCCAAGACCCGCCGGGACAGGGATCGGAAGAAACACCATATATTTT.

This clone came up a few times. This chain connects TRBV9 to TRBJ2-1; TRBD1 is a possible D gene (5 bases). This CDR3 has 12 residues. The germline V gene has CDR1 SGDLS and CDR2 YYNGEE. The germline V and J ends were trimmed by 1 base and 15 bases, with 14 bases remaining between them. CDR3 in DNA: TGTGCCAGCAGCGTACTTCAGGGTAATCTGTTCTTC. Its translation is CASSVLQGNLFF.

This clone has a handful of counts. V usage is TRBV24-1 and J usage is TRBJ2-5; a possible D gene is TRBD1 (5 bases). Per the germline V gene, CDR1 is KGHDR and CDR2 is SFDVKD. CDR3 length: 15 residues. V was cut by 1 base and J by 2 bases, with 10 bases left in between. The CDR3 nucleotides are TGTGCCACCAGTGATTTTAGCCAGGGTCAAGAGACCCAGTACTTC. Translation gives CATSDFSQGQETQYF.

V usage is TRBV29-1 and J usage is TRBJ2-7, with 10 bases aligning to TRBD2. Germline values: CDR1 SQVTM, CDR2 ANQGSEA. CDR3 length equals 13 residues. V shed 5 bases, J shed 2 bases, and the junction held 3 bases outside the gene matches. CDR3: CSVTSGEAYEQYF. As DNA, the CDR3 is TGCAGCGTTACTAGCGGGGAGGCCTACGAGCAGTACTTC.

J is TRBJ1-6 and V is TRBV5-1; D may be TRBD1 (6 bases). From germline, CDR1 is SGHRS and CDR2 YFSETQ. The CDR3 is made up of 16 amino acids. V lost 4 bases, J lost 11 bases, and 22 bases lay in between. As DNA, the CDR3 is TGCGCCAGCAGCCCGGGGGGGCAGGGCTCCGGTACACCCCTCCACTTT. Its translation is CASSPGGQGSGTPLHF.

The chain is built from TRBV5-1 and TRBJ1-4; 11 bases are shared with TRBD1. V dropped 1 base and J dropped 0; count of bases not matched to a gene: 5. Germline V gene lookup returns CDR1 SGHRS and CDR2 YFSETQ. The CDR3 is made up of 18 amino acids. DNA for the CDR3: TGCGCCAGCAGCTTGCCCGGACAGGGGGCTACAACTAATGAAAAACTGTTTTTT. It translates to CASSLPGQGATTNEKLFF.

The chain combines TRBV7-2 with TRBJ2-3; the match to TRBD2 covers 11 bases. The CDR3 has 16 amino acids. Germline lookup yields CDR1 SGHTA and CDR2 FQGNSA. V was pared by 4 bases and J by 0 bases, with 3 bases of the junction left unmatched. The CDR3 nucleotides read TGTGCCAGCAGCTCCAGGACTAGCGGGAGCACAGATACGCAGTATTTT. Translated: CASSSRTSGSTDTQYF.

This clone was recorded only once. The chain links TRBV27 to TRBJ1-1; 9 bases map to TRBD1. With V trimmed by 3 bases and J by 2 bases, 16 bases remained unmatched. The germline V gene encodes CDR1 MNHEY and CDR2 SMNVEV (reference sequence). The CDR3 loop spans 19 amino acids. CDR3 sequence: CASSFFQGGDRGFNTEAFF. CDR3 nucleotide sequence: TGTGCCAGCAGTTTCTTTCAGGGCGGAGACAGGGGGTTCAACACTGAAGCTTTCTTT.

The chain couples TRBV24-1 to TRBJ1-1; 8 bases line up with TRBD1. The CDR3 sequence is 14 residues long. Germline V lookup: CDR1 KGHDR, CDR2 SFDVKD. The trim removed 7 bases at V and 1 base at J, leaving 4 bases unmatched. CDR3 sequence: CATRTGTGNTEAFF. CDR3 coding DNA: TGTGCCACCAGAACCGGGACAGGGAACACTGAAGCTTTCTTT.

This rearrangement joins TRBV5-1 to TRBJ2-7, with D tentatively TRBD2 (6 bases). Germline-derived CDR1 and CDR2 are SGHRS and YFSETQ. CDR3 size: 16 residues. Trimming took off 1 base at V and 3 bases at J, with 17 bases between the two ends. DNA of the CDR3: TGCGCCAGCAGCTTGCCCCCTCCTAGCGCTCACTACGAGCAGTACTTC. This translates into CASSLPPPSAHYEQYF.

V gene TRBV20-1 combines with J gene TRBJ1-1, with D hard to call. Per germline, CDR1 DFQATT and CDR2 SNEGSKA (reference sequence). V gave up 0 bases and J gave up 7 bases, with 3 bases separating them. This CDR3 contains 10 residues. The CDR3 loop is CSARDSEAFF. The CDR3 region has the DNA TGCAGTGCTAGAGACAGTGAAGCTTTCTTT.

V gene TRBV5-1 combines with J gene TRBJ2-6, with 13 bases fitting TRBD2. Germline loops: CDR1 SGHRS, CDR2 YFSETQ. This CDR3 is 17 amino acids long. Trimming took 2 bases from V and 2 from J; bases not matched to a gene: 1. This chain's CDR3 is CASSFGTSGTGANVLTF. The CDR3 DNA sequence: TGCGCCAGCAGCTTCGGGACTAGCGGGACTGGGGCCAACGTCCTGACTTTC. Based on the CDR3 plus reference TRBV5-1 and TRBJ2-6, the full variable domain is KAGVTQTPRYLIKTRGQQVTLSCSPISGHRSVSWYQQTPGQGLQFLFEYFSETQRNKGNFPGRFSGRQFSNSRSEMNVSTLELGDSALYLCASSFGTSGTGANVLTFGAGSRLTVL.

The chain has TRBV9 and TRBJ2-1; 9 nucleotides align to TRBD2. V trimming: 2 bases; J trimming: 6 bases; junction bases outside the gene matches: 6. Germline V gene sequence: CDR1 SGDLS, CDR2 YYNGEE. The CDR3 has 15 amino acids. The CDR3 region is CASSVSLAGLNEQFF. CDR3 nucleotides: TGTGCCAGCAGCGTCTCGCTAGCGGGACTCAATGAGCAGTTCTTC.

The V gene is TRBV7-9, the J gene TRBJ2-7; 9 bases are shared with TRBD1. Germline CDR1 and CDR2: SEHNR and FQNEAQ (reference sequence). The trim removed 4 bases at V and 3 bases at J, leaving 7 bases unmatched. The CDR3 contains 15 residues. This chain's CDR3 is CASSSQGASIYEQYF. CDR3 DNA sequence: TGTGCCAGCAGCTCACAGGGGGCCTCGATCTACGAGCAGTACTTC.

CDR3: CASSVTGTVGNTIYF. CDR3 in DNA: TGTGCCAGCAGCGTTACCGGGACAGTTGGAAACACCATATATTTT. The chain employs TRBV9 and TRBJ1-3; 7 positions match TRBD1. In germline, CDR1 is SGDLS, CDR2 YYNGEE. V dropped 2 bases and J dropped 3; count of bases not matched to a gene: 5. CDR3 length equals 15 residues. The whole variable domain, remainder taken from reference TRBV9 and TRBJ1-3, is DSGVTQTPKHLITATGQRVTLRCSPRSGDLSVYWYQQSLDQGLQFLIQYYNGEERAKGNILERFSAQQFPDLHSELNLSSLELGDSALYFCASSVTGTVGNTIYFGEGSWLTVV.